This TCR beta chain is drawn from a study of blood T cell repertoires in COVID-19. As for the study in general: Samples of COVID-19 (acute and convalescent) were obtained from the United States, Italy and Spain. T cells, B-cell-depleted T cells, or PBMCs provided the cDNA or gDNA that served as material.

This clone was observed once. There are 15 residues in the CDR3. Losses at the gene ends were 3 bases for V and 4 bases for J; bases not matched to a gene: 3. CDR1 SGHDT and CDR2 YYEEEE come from the germline V gene. In the authors' methods: Estimated nucleated cell counts came from reference gene primer amplification. TCRdb keeps only in-frame clones here, not all; method: immunoSEQ multiplex PCR. V and J calls and clone size are copied from that table; D and trimming were computed from the DNA. The sample shows around 43,000 clones, 89% of them seen only once. The sequencing sample was made of peripheral blood. The receptor was isolated from a human donor in a cohort sampled during active COVID-19. The chain is built from TRBV5-6 and TRBJ2-1; 11 bases fit TRBD2. CDR3 amino acids: CASSSGTSGYNEQFF. For the CDR3, the DNA is TGTGCCAGCAGCTCCGGGACTAGCGGTTACAATGAGCAGTTCTTC.